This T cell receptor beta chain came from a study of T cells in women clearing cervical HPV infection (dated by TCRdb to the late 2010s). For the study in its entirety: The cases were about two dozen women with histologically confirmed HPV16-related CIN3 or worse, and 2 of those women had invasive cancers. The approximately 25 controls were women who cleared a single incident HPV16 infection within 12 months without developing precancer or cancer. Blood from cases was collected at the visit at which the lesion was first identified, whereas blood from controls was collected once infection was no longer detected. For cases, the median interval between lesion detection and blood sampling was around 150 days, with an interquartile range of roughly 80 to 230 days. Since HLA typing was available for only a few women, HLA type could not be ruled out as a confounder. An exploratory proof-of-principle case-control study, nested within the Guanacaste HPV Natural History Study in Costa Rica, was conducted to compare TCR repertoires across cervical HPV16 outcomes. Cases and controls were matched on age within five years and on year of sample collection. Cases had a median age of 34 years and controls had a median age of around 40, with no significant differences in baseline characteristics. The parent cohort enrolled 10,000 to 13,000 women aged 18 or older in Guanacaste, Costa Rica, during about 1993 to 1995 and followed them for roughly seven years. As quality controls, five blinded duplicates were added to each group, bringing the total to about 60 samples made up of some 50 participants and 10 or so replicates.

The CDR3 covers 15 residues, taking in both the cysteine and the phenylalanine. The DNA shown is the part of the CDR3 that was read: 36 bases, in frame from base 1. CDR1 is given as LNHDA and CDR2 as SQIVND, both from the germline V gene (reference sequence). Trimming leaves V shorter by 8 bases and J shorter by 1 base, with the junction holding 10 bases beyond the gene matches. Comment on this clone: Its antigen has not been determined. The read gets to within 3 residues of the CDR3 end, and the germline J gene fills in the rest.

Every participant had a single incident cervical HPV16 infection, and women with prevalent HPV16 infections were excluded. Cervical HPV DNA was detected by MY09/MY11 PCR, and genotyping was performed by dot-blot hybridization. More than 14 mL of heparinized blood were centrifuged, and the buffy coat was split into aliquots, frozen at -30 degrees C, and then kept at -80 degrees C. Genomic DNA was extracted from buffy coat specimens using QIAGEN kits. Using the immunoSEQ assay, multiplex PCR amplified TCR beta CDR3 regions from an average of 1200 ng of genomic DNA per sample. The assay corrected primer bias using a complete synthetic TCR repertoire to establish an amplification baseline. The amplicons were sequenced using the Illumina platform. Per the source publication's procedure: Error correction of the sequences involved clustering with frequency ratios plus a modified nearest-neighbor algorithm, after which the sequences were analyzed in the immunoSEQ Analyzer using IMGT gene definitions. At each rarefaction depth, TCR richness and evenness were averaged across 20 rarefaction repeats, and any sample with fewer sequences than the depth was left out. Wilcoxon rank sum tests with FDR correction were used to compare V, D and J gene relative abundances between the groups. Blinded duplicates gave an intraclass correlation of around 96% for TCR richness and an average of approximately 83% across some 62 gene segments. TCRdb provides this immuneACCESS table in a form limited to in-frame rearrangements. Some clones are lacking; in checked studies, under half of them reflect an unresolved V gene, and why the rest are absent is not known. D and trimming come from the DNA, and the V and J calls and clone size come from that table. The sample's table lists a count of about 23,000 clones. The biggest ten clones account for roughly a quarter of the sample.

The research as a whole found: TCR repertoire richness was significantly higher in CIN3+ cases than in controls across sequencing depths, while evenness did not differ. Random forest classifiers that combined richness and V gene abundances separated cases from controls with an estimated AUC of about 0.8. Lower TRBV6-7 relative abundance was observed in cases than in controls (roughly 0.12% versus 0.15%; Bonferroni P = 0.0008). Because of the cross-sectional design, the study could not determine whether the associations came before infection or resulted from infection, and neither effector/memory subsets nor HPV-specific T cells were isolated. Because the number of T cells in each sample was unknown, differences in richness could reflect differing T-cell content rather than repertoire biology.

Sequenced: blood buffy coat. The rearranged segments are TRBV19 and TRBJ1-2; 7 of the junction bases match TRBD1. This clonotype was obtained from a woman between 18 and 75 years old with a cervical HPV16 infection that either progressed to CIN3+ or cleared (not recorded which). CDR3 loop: CASGAGQRSNYGYTF. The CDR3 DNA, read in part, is TGTGCCAGTGGAGCGGGACAGCGAAGTAACTATGGC.